The 23 T cell receptor beta chains below were found in one sample sequenced in a study of shared clonotypes between healthy human individuals. The repertoire was sequenced with immunoSEQ multiplex PCR; TCRdb's copy has only in-frame clones and lacks some. The sample lists 2 million to 3 million clones, roughly 93% occurring once. Sequenced material: naive CD4+ T cells from PBMCs. Described subset: CD45RA+ positively selected. These receptors all come from a man in his late teens or twenties in good health. Some clones in this sample may be carry-over from other donors' samples.

The V call is TRBV6-5, the J call TRBJ2-7; D not resolved. V was clipped by 2 bases and J by 1 base, with 12 bases between them. The V gene's germline CDR1 is MNHEY and CDR2 SVGAGI. The CDR3 is 15 residues long. CDR3 sequence: CASSYGGTLSYEQYF. The CDR3 DNA is TGTGCCAGCAGTTACGGTGGAACCCTGTCCTACGAGCAGTACTTC.

The V and J genes are TRBV9 and TRBJ2-7; weak D call: TRBD1 (5 bases). Trimming removed 0 bases from V and 5 bases from J, with 9 bases in between. Germline V gene sequence: CDR1 SGDLS, CDR2 YYNGEE. This CDR3 is 13 amino acids long. CDR3 nucleotides: TGTGCCAGCAGCGTAGGGACAACAAACGAGCAGTACTTC. This codes for CASSVGTTNEQYF.

As for this clone: This CDR3 is also generated by other DNA sequences in the sample. This sequence joins TRBV28 and TRBJ1-1, with D tentatively TRBD1 (5 bases). The V gene lost 6 bases and the J gene lost 5 bases, with 16 bases spanning the gap. Germline V gene data show CDR1 as MDHEN and CDR2 as SYDVKM. CDR3 length: 14 residues. In DNA, the CDR3 is TGTGCCAGCAGCTCCCCAGGGCGGGGTACTGAAGCTTTCTTT. Translating gives CASSSPGRGTEAFF. The variable domain in full, completed from reference TRBV28 and TRBJ1-1, reads DVKVTQSSRYLVKRTGEKVFLECVQDMDHENMFWYRQDPGLGLRLIYFSYDVKMKEKGDIPEGYSVSREKKERFSLILESASTNQTSMYLCASSSPGRGTEAFFGQGTRLTVV.

The J gene is TRBJ2-4, the V gene TRBV28; 11 bases are shared with TRBD2. This CDR3 is built from 14 residues. In germline, CDR1 is MDHEN, CDR2 SYDVKM. The junction had 4 bases not matched to a gene; V was cut back by 6 bases and J by 6 bases. This chain's CDR3 is CASRPGTSGNIQYF. Here the CDR3 DNA reads TGTGCCAGCAGGCCCGGGACTAGCGGAAACATTCAGTACTTC.

This chain links TRBV5-1 with TRBJ1-1, with 7 bases fitting TRBD1. This CDR3 is 17 amino acids long. The J segment lost 2 bases and the V segment lost 3 bases, leaving 13 bases of the junction unmatched. The V gene's germline CDR1 is SGHRS and CDR2 YFSETQ. The CDR3 bases are TGCGCCAGCAGCTCTACCAGGGGGGAGGCTACCAACACTGAAGCTTTCTTT. It is translated as CASSSTRGEATNTEAFF.

The chain recombines TRBV5-1 with TRBJ1-4; the match to TRBD1 covers 9 bases. Germline trimming cut 3 bases from V and 0 bases from J; bases unmatched to any gene: 6. The germline V gene encodes CDR1 SGHRS and CDR2 YFSETQ. The CDR3 is 17 amino acids. CDR3 coding DNA: TGCGCCAGCAGCTCCGGGACAGGGACGACAACTAATGAAAAACTGTTTTTT. Protein: CASSSGTGTTTNEKLFF.

The rearrangement joins TRBV19 to TRBJ2-7; D call uncertain. This CDR3 region has 15 residues. Germline values: CDR1 LNHDA, CDR2 SQIVND (reference sequence). The V gene lost 4 bases and the J gene lost 2 bases, with 15 bases spanning the gap. This CDR3 is CASSSLSSGTYEQYF. CDR3 in DNA: TGTGCCAGTAGTAGTCTCTCGAGTGGGACCTACGAGCAGTACTTC.

The J gene is TRBJ2-7, the V gene TRBV7-9, with TRBD2 matching over 7 bases. Germline V CDR1 and CDR2: SEHNR, FQNEAQ (reference sequence). The V segment lost 5 bases and the J segment 2 bases; nucleotides outside the gene matches: 9. There are 15 residues in the CDR3. CDR3 sequence: CASSPGASGTYEQYF. As DNA, the CDR3 is TGTGCCAGCAGCCCCGGGGCTAGCGGAACCTACGAGCAGTACTTC.

This clone was seen a few times. V and J are TRBV29-1 and TRBJ1-1, with a weak D call TRBD1 (6 bases). CDR1 and CDR2 (germline): SQVTM, ANQGSEA. The CDR3 extends over 13 amino acids. V lost 7 bases and J 3 bases, leaving 15 bases between the germline ends. The CDR3 reads CSASQGTDTEAFF. The CDR3 nucleotides are TGCAGCGCATCCCAGGGGACGGACACTGAAGCTTTCTTT.

The rearrangement joins TRBV2 to TRBJ2-7; 7 bases agree with TRBD1. CDR1 is SNHLY and CDR2 is FYNNEI in the germline V gene. V was clipped by 8 bases and J by 5 bases; unmatched bases: 9. CDR3 length: 13 amino acids. The CDR3 spells CASRGEGAHEQYF. The CDR3 DNA reads as TGTGCCAGCCGTGGAGAGGGGGCTCACGAGCAGTACTTC. The whole variable domain, remainder taken from reference TRBV2 and TRBJ2-7, is EPEVTQTPSHQVTQMGQEVILRCVPISNHLYFYWYRQILGQKVEFLVSFYNNEISEKSEIFDDQFSVERPDGSNFTLKIRSTKLEDSAMYFCASRGEGAHEQYFGPGTRLTVT.

Worth noting for this clone: Other DNA sequences within the sample encode an identical CDR3. This chain joins TRBV7-3 and TRBJ2-5, with TRBD1 as a possible D gene (6 bases). The CDR3 runs to 15 residues. The V gene's germline CDR1 is SGHTA and CDR2 FQGTGA. V dropped 0 bases and J dropped 5 bases, with 13 bases sitting between them. Written as DNA, the CDR3 is TGTGCCAGCAGCTTAACTGGGGGCGGCCCGGAGACCCAGTACTTC. Translating it yields CASSLTGGGPETQYF.

This clone showed up just once. The chain employs TRBV5-6 and TRBJ2-1, with 8 bases matching TRBD2. The V gene's germline CDR1 is SGHDT and CDR2 YYEEEE. With V trimmed by 1 base and J by 4 bases, 10 bases remained unmatched. The CDR3 extends over 17 amino acids. DNA of the CDR3: TGTGCCAGCAGCTTGTTCCTAGCGGGTTACATTTACAATGAGCAGTTCTTC. Amino acid sequence: CASSLFLAGYIYNEQFF.

The J gene is TRBJ2-7, the V gene TRBV5-1; a possible D gene is TRBD1 (6 bases). The CDR3 runs to 15 residues. The ends were cut back, 0 bases at V and 1 base at J, with 11 bases in the middle. Germline CDR1 reads SGHRS; CDR2 reads YFSETQ. The CDR3 DNA is TGCGCCAGCAGCTTGGTTCAGGGGACATCCTACGAGCAGTACTTC. Its translation is CASSLVQGTSYEQYF.

This chain uses TRBV6-6 with TRBJ2-5; D is unclear. This CDR3 spans 14 amino acids. The germline gives CDR1 MNHNY, CDR2 SVGAGI (reference sequence). With 6 bases removed from V and 1 base from J, the gap between germline ends came to 12 bases. CDR3 sequence reads: CASSHGRTQETQYF. CDR3 coding DNA: TGTGCCAGCAGCCATGGACGGACCCAAGAGACCCAGTACTTC.

This chain connects TRBV6-1 to TRBJ1-1, with D possibly TRBD1 on 5 matching bases. V was pared by 0 bases and J by 4 bases, with 21 bases between. This CDR3 contains 18 residues. CDR1 MNHNS and CDR2 SASEGT come from the germline V gene. The CDR3 spells CASSEAPAGTLRGTEAFF. The CDR3 DNA reads TGTGCCAGCAGTGAAGCGCCCGCCGGGACTCTAAGAGGCACTGAAGCTTTCTTT.

CDR3 nucleotide sequence: TGTGCCAGTAGTATAGACGGGGTCCAGATCATGAACACTGAAGCTTTCTTT. The encoded protein is CASSIDGVQIMNTEAFF. J is TRBJ1-1 and V is TRBV19; D is unresolved. Germline V CDR1 and CDR2: LNHDA, SQIVND (reference sequence). V gave up 0 bases and J gave up 0 bases, with 14 bases separating them. This CDR3 is 17 amino acids long. Looking up the rest from reference TRBV19 and TRBJ1-1 gives the full variable domain: DGGITQSPKYLFRKEGQNVTLSCEQNLNHDAMYWYRQDPGQGLRLIYYSQIVNDFQKGDIAEGYSVSREKKESFPLTVTSAQKNPTAFYLCASSIDGVQIMNTEAFFGQGTRLTVV.

The chain's CDR3 is CATQSTAAYNEQFF. The CDR3 DNA is TGTGCCACCCAATCCACCGCGGCCTACAATGAGCAGTTCTTC. The chain couples TRBV19 to TRBJ2-1; D not certain. V was shortened by 10 bases and J by 2 bases, with 15 bases between the two germline ends. Germline V gene data show CDR1 as LNHDA and CDR2 as SQIVND (reference sequence). CDR3 length equals 14 residues.

There are a few counts of this clone. This chain links TRBV14 with TRBJ1-1; 9 bases match TRBD1. The J segment lost 11 bases and the V segment lost 2 bases, leaving 12 bases of the junction unmatched. The germline V gene has CDR1 SGHDN and CDR2 FVKESK. The CDR3 contains 15 residues. DNA of the CDR3: TGTGCCAGCAGCCAACATCCGGGACAGGGATCGTTCGCTTTCTTT. Translated: CASSQHPGQGSFAFF.

The chain carries TRBV28 and TRBJ1-2; possible D gene TRBD1, 6 bases. This CDR3 spans 17 amino acids. Germline values: CDR1 MDHEN, CDR2 SYDVKM. Trimming took off 1 base at V and 2 bases at J, with 17 bases between the two ends. CDR3 nucleotide sequence: TGTGCCAGCAGTTTATTCGAAGTGGCAGGGGACAACTATGGCTACACCTTC. Translation: CASSLFEVAGDNYGYTF.

This clone showed up just a few times. The chain has TRBV20-1 and TRBJ1-1; no definite D call. CDR3 size: 10 residues. In germline, CDR1 is DFQATT, CDR2 SNEGSKA (reference sequence). V shed 3 bases and J shed 7 bases, with 6 bases lying between them. As DNA, the CDR3 is TGCAGTGCTAGCACTAATGAAGCTTTCTTT. The encoded protein is CSASTNEAFF.

The gene calls are TRBV5-1 and TRBJ2-3, with 12 bases that match TRBD2. Germline V lookup: CDR1 SGHRS, CDR2 YFSETQ. This CDR3 spans 16 amino acids. V dropped 1 base and J dropped 3; count of bases not matched to a gene: 3. CDR3 in DNA: TGCGCCAGCAGCTTGATCCTAGCGGGAGGGACAGATACGCAGTATTTT. This translates into CASSLILAGGTDTQYF.

The table lists this clone with a count of one. At the DNA level, this CDR3 is encoded by other sequences in the same sample as well. The genes are TRBV5-1 and TRBJ2-3; TRBD2 matches at 9 bases. CDR1 is SGHRS, CDR2 YFSETQ, per germline. This CDR3 has 14 residues. Germline trimming cut 4 bases from V and 1 base from J; bases unmatched to any gene: 1. The DNA for the CDR3 is TGCGCCAGCAGCATAGCGGGAGGCACAGATACGCAGTATTTT. Its translation is CASSIAGGTDTQYF.

The chain employs TRBV5-4 and TRBJ1-1; D not certain. CDR1 and CDR2 (germline): SGHNT, YYREEE (reference sequence). Trimming removed 0 bases from V and 0 bases from J, with 9 bases in between. There are 15 residues in the CDR3. CDR3: CASSLVAGMNTEAFF. In DNA, the CDR3 is TGTGCCAGCAGCTTGGTGGCAGGAATGAACACTGAAGCTTTCTTT.